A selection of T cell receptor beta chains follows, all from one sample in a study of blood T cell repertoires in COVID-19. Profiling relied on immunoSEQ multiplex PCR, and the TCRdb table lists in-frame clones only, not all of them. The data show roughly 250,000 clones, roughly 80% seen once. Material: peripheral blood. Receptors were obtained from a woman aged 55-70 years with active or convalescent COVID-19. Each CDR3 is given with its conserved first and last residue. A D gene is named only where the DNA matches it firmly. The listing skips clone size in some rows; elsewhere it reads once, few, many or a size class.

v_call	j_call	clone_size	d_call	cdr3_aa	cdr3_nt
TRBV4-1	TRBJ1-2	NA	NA	CASSSMGLQDGGYGYTF	TGCGCCAGCAGCTCAATGGGATTACAGGACGGGGGCTATGGCTACACCTTC
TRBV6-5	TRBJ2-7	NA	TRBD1	CASSRQGLEQYF	TGTGCCAGCAGTCGACAGGGTTTGGAGCAGTACTTC
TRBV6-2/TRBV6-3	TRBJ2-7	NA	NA	CASSWAGEYEQYF	TGTGCCAGCAGTTGGGCAGGGGAGTACGAGCAGTACTTC
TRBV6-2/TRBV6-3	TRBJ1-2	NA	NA	CASTPVGQNGYTF	TGTGCCAGCACCCCAGTTGGGCAGAATGGCTACACCTTC
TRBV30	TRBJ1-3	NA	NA	CAWSRQGWAGNTIYF	TGTGCCTGGAGTAGGCAGGGATGGGCTGGAAACACCATATATTTT
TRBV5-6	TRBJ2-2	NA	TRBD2	CASRKRGLAGGTGELFF	TGTGCCAGCAGGAAACGAGGACTAGCGGGGGGAACCGGGGAGCTGTTTTTT
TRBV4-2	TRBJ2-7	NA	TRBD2	CASSQVLAGGIYEQYF	TGTGCCAGCAGCCAAGTACTAGCGGGGGGGATCTACGAGCAGTACTTC
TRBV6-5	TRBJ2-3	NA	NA	CASNKPTHTQYF	TGTGCCAGCAACAAACCCACGCATACGCAGTATTTT
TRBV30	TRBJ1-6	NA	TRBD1	CAWSVRRQGVRDNSPLHF	TGTGCCTGGAGTGTCCGGCGACAGGGGGTACGCGATAATTCACCCCTCCACTTT
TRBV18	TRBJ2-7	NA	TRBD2	CASSTTRGGTYEQYF	TGTGCCAGCTCCACCACTCGGGGGGGGACCTACGAGCAGTACTTC
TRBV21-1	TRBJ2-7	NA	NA	CASSKGTSGGVVIDEQYF	TGTGCCAGCAGCAAAGGGACTAGCGGGGGTGTGGTTATCGACGAGCAGTACTTC
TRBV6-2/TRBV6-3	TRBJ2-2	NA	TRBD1	CASSSGLGQGRAGELFF	TGTGCCAGCAGTTCAGGGCTGGGACAGGGTAGGGCCGGGGAGCTGTTTTTT
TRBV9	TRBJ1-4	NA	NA	CASSASSGGTNEKLFF	TGTGCCAGCAGCGCAAGTTCGGGGGGCACTAATGAAAAACTGTTTTTT
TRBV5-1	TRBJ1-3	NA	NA	CASSLGAGGSGNTIYF	TGCGCCAGCAGCTTGGGGGCAGGAGGATCTGGAAACACCATATATTTT
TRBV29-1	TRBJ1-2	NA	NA	CSVEGTLDGYTF	TGCAGCGTTGAGGGGACATTAGATGGCTACACCTTC
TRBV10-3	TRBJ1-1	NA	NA	CAIRPPGGTEAFF	TGTGCCATCAGACCCCCCGGGGGCACTGAAGCTTTCTTT
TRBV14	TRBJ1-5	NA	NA	CASSQVGGQPQHF	TGTGCCAGCAGCCAAGTAGGAGGTCAGCCCCAGCATTTT
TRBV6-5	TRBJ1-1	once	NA	CASSSRGGETEAFF	TGTGCCAGCAGTTCAAGGGGGGGGGAAACTGAAGCTTTCTTT
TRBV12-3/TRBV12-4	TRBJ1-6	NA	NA	CASSPGTNSPLHF	TGTGCCAGCAGTCCGGGTACTAATTCACCCCTCCACTTT
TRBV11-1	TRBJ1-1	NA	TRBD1	CASSPGGWGTEAFF	TGTGCCAGCAGCCCAGGGGGCTGGGGCACTGAAGCTTTCTTT
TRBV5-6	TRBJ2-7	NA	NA	CASSFSGSYEQYF	TGTGCCAGCAGCTTTAGCGGTTCCTACGAGCAGTACTTC
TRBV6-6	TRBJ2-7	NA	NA	CASSYSGEVNEQYF	TGTGCCAGCAGTTACTCGGGTGAGGTGAACGAGCAGTACTTC
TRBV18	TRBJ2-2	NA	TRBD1	CASSSSRGQGHYTGELFF	TGTGCCAGCTCATCCTCGCGAGGACAGGGGCACTACACCGGGGAGCTGTTTTTT
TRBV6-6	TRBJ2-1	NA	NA	CASSPNLYRAREYNEQFF	TGTGCCAGCAGTCCCAATCTTTACAGGGCGCGTGAATACAATGAGCAGTTCTTC
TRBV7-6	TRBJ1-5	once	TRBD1	CASSNRTGPQHF	TGTGCCAGCAGTAATCGGACAGGGCCCCAGCATTTT
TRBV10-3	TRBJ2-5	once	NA	CAIRGTGETQYF	TGTGCCATCAGGGGGACTGGGGAGACCCAGTACTTC
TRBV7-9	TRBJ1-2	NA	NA	CASSLGWGVYGYTF	TGTGCCAGCAGCTTAGGCTGGGGGGTCTATGGCTACACCTTC